A single sample gave rise to the 9 T cell receptor beta chains below, sequenced in a study of human T cells and chemical hapten exposure. The time point here: patch test 1, 2 weeks after DPC sensitization. Specified treatment: therapeutic diphenylcyclopropenone sensitization with weekly scalp DPC. TCRdb used MiXCR to reprocess the RACE reads, holding one entry per CDR3 protein. There are about 49,000 distinct CDR3 sequences in the sample; around 9% occur only once, and 3.5% to 5% lies in the top ten. Source: whole blood, taken in connection with sensitization to the hapten diphenylcyclopropenone (DPC). The origin of the receptors is a woman in her forties or fifties with alopecia areata. Some clones in this sample may be carry-over from other donors' samples.

In regard to this clonotype: It may be a read error: a sequence one base away is much more abundant. This chain connects TRBV29-1 to TRBJ2-1, with TRBD1 matching 9 bases. Germline assignment: CDR1 SQVTM and CDR2 ANQGSEA. The CDR3 sequence is 13 residues long. CDR3 sequence: CGVDRGTYNEQFF. The CDR3 bases are TGCGGCGTGGACAGGGGAACCTACAATGAGCAGTTCTTC.

This clonotype was counted at least ten times. The CDR3 sequence is CASSALRGLAGGFGTDTQYF. CDR3 DNA sequence: TGTGCCAGCAGTGCCCTGAGAGGTTTGGCGGGAGGGTTCGGCACAGATACGCAGTATTTT. This chain connects TRBV27 to TRBJ2-3; 9 bases align to TRBD2. There are 20 residues in the CDR3. The germline gives CDR1 MNHEY, CDR2 SMNVEV (reference sequence). V lost 5 bases to trimming and J lost 1 base; unmatched junction nucleotides: 19.

As for this clonotype: This may stem from a read error, because a much larger clone lies one nucleotide away. This chain joins TRBV6-5 and TRBJ2-1; D ambiguous. From germline, CDR1 is MNHEY and CDR2 SVGAGI. The CDR3 totals 14 residues. This CDR3 reads CATSPLNASPGRVF. The DNA for the CDR3 is TGTGCCACCAGTCCCCTTAACGCTAGTCCCGGTAGGGTCTTC.

This clonotype was counted between two and nine times. V is TRBV20-1 and J is TRBJ1-2; no reliable D call. This CDR3 has 13 residues. Germline CDR1 reads DFQATT; CDR2 reads SNEGSKA (reference sequence). Trimming left V 0 bases short and J 8 bases short, with 13 bases between. CDR3 coding DNA: TGCAGTGCTAGAGATTACAGAAGCCTGGGCTACACCTTC. Protein product: CSARDYRSLGYTF.

This clonotype was counted many times. This CDR3 is CASSYSISGPEKLFF. In DNA form, the CDR3 reads TGTGCCAGCAGTTACTCGATCAGTGGGCCAGAAAAACTGTTTTTT. The rearrangement joins TRBV6-6 to TRBJ1-4, with D uncertain. This CDR3 contains 15 residues. CDR1 and CDR2 (germline): MNHNY, SVGAGI (reference sequence). Deletions cut 0 bases from V and 8 bases from J, with 13 bases between.

The chain combines TRBV7-9 with TRBJ1-5; D remains ambiguous. Germline V gene lookup returns CDR1 SEHNR and CDR2 FQNEAQ (reference sequence). The CDR3 spans 13 residues. Trimming left V 1 base short and J 1 base short, with 2 bases between. Here the CDR3 DNA reads TGTGCCAGCAGCTTAGAGAGCAATCAGCCCCAGCATTTT. This gives the protein CASSLESNQPQHF.

This clonotype has ten or more counts. The chain recombines TRBV20-1 with TRBJ1-5, with 10 bases fitting TRBD1. With 1 base clipped from V and 5 bases from J, the junction kept 5 bases outside the gene matches. The CDR3 is 15 amino acids. In germline, CDR1 is DFQATT, CDR2 SNEGSKA (reference sequence). CDR3 nucleotide sequence: TGCAGTGCTAGAGCATCGACAGGGGGCTATCAGCCCCAGCATTTT. This gives the protein CSARASTGGYQPQHF.

This clonotype occurred many times. The chain joins TRBV20-1 to TRBJ1-4, with 10 bases that match TRBD1. V lost 2 bases, J lost 7 bases, and 7 bases stayed unmatched. From germline, CDR1 is DFQATT and CDR2 SNEGSKA (reference sequence). This CDR3 has 15 amino acids. This chain's CDR3 is CSARSPGTGAEKLFF. CDR3 coding DNA: TGCAGTGCTAGATCGCCAGGGACAGGGGCTGAAAAACTGTTTTTT.

The table lists this clonotype with a few counts. V usage is TRBV10-3 and J usage is TRBJ2-7; D unclear. Trimming shortened V by 3 bases and J by 1 base, and 10 bases separated the two germline ends. The CDR3 totals 14 residues. CDR1 is ENHRY and CDR2 is SYGVKD in the germline V gene. The CDR3 DNA sequence: TGTGCCATCAGTGAACATCAGCAATCCTACGAGCAGTACTTC. As protein: CAISEHQQSYEQYF.